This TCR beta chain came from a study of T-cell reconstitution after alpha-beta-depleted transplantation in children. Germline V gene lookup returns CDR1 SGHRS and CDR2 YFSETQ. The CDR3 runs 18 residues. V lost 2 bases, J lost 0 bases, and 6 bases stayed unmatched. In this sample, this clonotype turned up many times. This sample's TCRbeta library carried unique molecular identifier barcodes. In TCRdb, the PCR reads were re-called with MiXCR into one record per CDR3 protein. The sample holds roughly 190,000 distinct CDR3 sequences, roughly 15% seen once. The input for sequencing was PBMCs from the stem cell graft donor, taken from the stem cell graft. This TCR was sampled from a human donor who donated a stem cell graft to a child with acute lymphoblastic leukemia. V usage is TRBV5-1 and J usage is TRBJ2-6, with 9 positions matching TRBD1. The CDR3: CASSFLQGASSGANVLTF. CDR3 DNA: TGCGCCAGCAGCTTTCTACAGGGGGCAAGCTCTGGGGCCAACGTCCTGACTTTC.